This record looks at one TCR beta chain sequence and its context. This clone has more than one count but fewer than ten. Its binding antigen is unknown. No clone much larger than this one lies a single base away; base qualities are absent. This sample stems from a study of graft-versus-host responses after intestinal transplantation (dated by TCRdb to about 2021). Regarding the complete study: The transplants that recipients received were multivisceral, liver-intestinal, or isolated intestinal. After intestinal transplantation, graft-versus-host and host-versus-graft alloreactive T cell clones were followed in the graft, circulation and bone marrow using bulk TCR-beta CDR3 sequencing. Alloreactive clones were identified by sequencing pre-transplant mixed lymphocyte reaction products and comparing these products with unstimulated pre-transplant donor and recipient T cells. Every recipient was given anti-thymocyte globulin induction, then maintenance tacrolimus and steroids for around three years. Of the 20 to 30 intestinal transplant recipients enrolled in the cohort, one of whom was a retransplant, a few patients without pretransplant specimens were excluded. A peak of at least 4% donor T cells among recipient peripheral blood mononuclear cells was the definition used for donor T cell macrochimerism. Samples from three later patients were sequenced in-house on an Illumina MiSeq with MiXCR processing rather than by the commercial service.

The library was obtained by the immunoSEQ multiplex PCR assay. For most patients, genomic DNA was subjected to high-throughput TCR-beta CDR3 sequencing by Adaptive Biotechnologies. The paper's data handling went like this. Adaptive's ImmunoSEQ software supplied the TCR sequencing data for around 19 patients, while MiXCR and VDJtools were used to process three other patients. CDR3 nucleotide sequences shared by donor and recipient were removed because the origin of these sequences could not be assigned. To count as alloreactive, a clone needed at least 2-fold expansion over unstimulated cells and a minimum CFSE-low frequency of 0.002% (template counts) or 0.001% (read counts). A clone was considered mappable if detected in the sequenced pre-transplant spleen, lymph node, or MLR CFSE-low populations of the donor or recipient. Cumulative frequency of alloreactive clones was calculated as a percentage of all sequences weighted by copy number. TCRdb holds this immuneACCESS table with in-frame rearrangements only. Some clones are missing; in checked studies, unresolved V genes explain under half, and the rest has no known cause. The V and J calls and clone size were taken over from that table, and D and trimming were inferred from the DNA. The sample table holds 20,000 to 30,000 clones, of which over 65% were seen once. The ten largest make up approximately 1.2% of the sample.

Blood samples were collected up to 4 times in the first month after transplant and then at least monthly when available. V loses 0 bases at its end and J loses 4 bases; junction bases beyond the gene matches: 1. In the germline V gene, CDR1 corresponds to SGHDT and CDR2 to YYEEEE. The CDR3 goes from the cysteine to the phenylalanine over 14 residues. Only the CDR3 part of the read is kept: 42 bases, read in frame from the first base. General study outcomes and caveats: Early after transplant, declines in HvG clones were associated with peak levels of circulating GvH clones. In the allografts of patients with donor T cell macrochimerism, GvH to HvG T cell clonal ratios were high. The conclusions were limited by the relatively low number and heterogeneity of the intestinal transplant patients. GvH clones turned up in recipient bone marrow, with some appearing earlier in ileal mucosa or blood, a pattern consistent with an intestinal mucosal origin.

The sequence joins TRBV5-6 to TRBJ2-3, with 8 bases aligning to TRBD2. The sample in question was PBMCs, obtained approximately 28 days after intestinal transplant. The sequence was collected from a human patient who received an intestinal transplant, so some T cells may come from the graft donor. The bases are TGTGCCAGCAGCTTGGAAGCGGGGGCAGATACGCAGTATTTT. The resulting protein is CASSLEAGADTQYF.